This T cell receptor (beta chain) was identified during a study of regulatory T cells in long-lasting Graves disease. Study-wide results and caveats: Under persistent disease, TRBV28, TRBJ1-2 and TRBJ2-5 were used preferentially. Whereas new patients shared about a thousand public clonotypes, persistent patients shared more, at under 3,500.

Time point defined: persistent/refractory GD, antithyroid drugs over 5 years with positive TRAb. Construction of the TCR library relied on RNA isolated from PBMCs. The patient group derived from an endocrinology department in Xi'an, China. Many counts were recorded for this clonotype. No antigen is known for it. Trimming removed 4 bases at V and 7 bases at J, with 10 bases between. This CDR3 spans 13 amino acids. Assembly of TCR beta libraries relied on iRepertoire HTBI primers together with Arm-PCR of CDR3 regions. MiXCR, applied by TCRdb to the multiplex PCR reads, yields one record per CDR3 protein. The sample lists roughly 400,000 distinct CDR3 sequences; roughly 20% were seen once.

V and J are TRBV12-3 or TRBV12-4 and TRBJ2-2; D gene unclear. The sequence was collected from a female donor with Graves disease. The sample was peripheral blood mononuclear cells (PBMCs), taken when the disease was refractory, from a patient treated with antithyroid drugs. CDR3 bases: TGTGCCAGCAGTTCTCCGACGGGCGGGGAGCTGTTTTTT. This encodes CASSSPTGGELFF.